The sequence of this T cell receptor beta chain was determined in a study of cytomegalovirus exposure and HLA in healthy donors. 13 Jbeta primers and 60 Vbeta primers were used for the PCR. Libraries were prepared by immunoSEQ multiplex PCR; TCRdb keeps only in-frame clonotypes and omits some of them. The sample consists of about 35,000 clones, roughly 80% of them appearing once. CDR3 size: 14 residues. V was cut by 0 bases and J by 5 bases, with 10 bases left in between. The germline V gene has CDR1 MNHEY and CDR2 SVGAGI. The chain employs TRBV6-5 and TRBJ2-5, with D unresolved. The sample consisted of PBMCs. This sequence was found in a male donor in good health and CMV-seronegative. The CDR3 sequence is CASSYSSGRETQYF. In DNA form, the CDR3 reads TGTGCCAGCAGTTACTCTTCAGGAAGGGAGACCCAGTACTTC.